A selection of T cell receptor beta chains follows, all from one sample in a study of shared T cell receptors in the human thymus. Clones were sequenced by immunoSEQ multiplex PCR, and TCRdb holds only the in-frame ones, with some missing. The table has approximately 730,000 clones, roughly 88% seen once. The sample was also reused in another study, on human thymus T cells.

Sample: thymocytes. Every receptor here comes from a girl under three years old with a congenital heart defect. CDR3s include the opening cysteine and the closing phenylalanine or tryptophan. The order of the fields is V gene, D gene, J gene, clone size, CDR3 protein, CDR3 DNA. D genes are given only for firm matches. Size tells how often a clone was seen (once, few, many) or the class of an expanded clone, and some rows leave it out.

>TRBV18|TRBD2|TRBJ2-5|NA
CASSPTSGGTQYF
TGTGCCAGCTCACCGACTAGCGGGGGAACCCAGTACTTC
>TRBV5-4|TRBD1|TRBJ1-2|NA
CASGPNRGRGYTF
TGTGCCAGCGGACCCAACAGGGGCAGAGGCTACACCTTC
>TRBV10-3|NA|TRBJ2-7|NA
CAISRRQDLSYEQYF
TGTGCCATCAGTAGGAGACAGGACCTTTCCTACGAGCAGTACTTC
>TRBV5-1|NA|TRBJ2-5|NA
CASSPSFVAETQYF
TGCGCCAGCAGCCCCTCCTTTGTAGCTGAGACCCAGTACTTC
>TRBV13|NA|TRBJ1-1|NA
CASSPGRPEAFF
TGTGCCAGCAGCCCAGGGCGCCCAGAAGCTTTCTTT
>TRBV4-1|TRBD1|TRBJ1-6|NA
CASSHKGDRGLDSPLHF
TGCGCCAGCAGCCACAAAGGGGACAGGGGGCTAGATTCACCCCTCCACTTT
>TRBV14|TRBD2|TRBJ2-1|once
CASSLRGGRWDEQFF
TGTGCCAGCAGCCTGCGGGGGGGCCGATGGGATGAGCAGTTCTTC
>TRBV29-1|NA|TRBJ1-4|NA
CSGGGIRAPDQKLFF
TGCAGCGGGGGGGGGATAAGGGCTCCCGATCAAAAACTGTTTTTT
>TRBV2|NA|TRBJ1-2|NA
CASTLTGGWANLFYGYTF
TGTGCCAGCACCCTGACAGGAGGATGGGCCAACCTCTTCTATGGCTACACCTTC
>TRBV28|TRBD1|TRBJ1-2|NA
CASSPNFNRGWVYGGYTF
TGTGCCAGCAGCCCTAATTTCAACAGGGGGTGGGTGTATGGAGGCTACACCTTC
>TRBV7-2|NA|TRBJ1-5|NA
CASSLGPGPDQPQHF
TGTGCCAGCAGCTTAGGTCCAGGTCCGGATCAGCCCCAGCATTTT
>TRBV11-2|TRBD1|TRBJ1-5|NA
CASSLDPTGDQPQHF
TGTGCCAGCAGCTTAGATCCAACAGGGGATCAGCCCCAGCATTTT
>TRBV2|NA|TRBJ1-6|once
CASSDRPNNSPLHF
TGTGCCAGCAGTGACCGCCCTAATAATTCACCCCTCCACTTT
>TRBV16|TRBD1|TRBJ1-5|NA
CASSSGQGVGSQPQHF
TGTGCCAGCAGCTCGGGACAGGGGGTAGGTAGTCAGCCCCAGCATTTT
>TRBV9|NA|TRBJ1-1|NA
CASSLLGVTEAFF
TGTGCCAGCAGCCTTCTCGGGGTAACTGAAGCTTTCTTT
>TRBV7-8|TRBD2|TRBJ2-7|NA
CASSLQRGAGYEQYF
TGTGCCAGCAGCCTGCAGCGGGGGGCAGGTTACGAGCAGTACTTC
>TRBV6-5|TRBD1|TRBJ1-2|NA
CASRDSFSYGYTF
TGTGCCAGCCGGGACAGTTTCTCCTATGGCTACACCTTC
>TRBV11-2|TRBD1|TRBJ2-7|NA
CASSFRLDRGFDEQYF
TGTGCCAGCAGCTTTCGGCTGGACAGGGGTTTCGACGAGCAGTACTTC
>TRBV10-3|TRBD1|TRBJ2-7|NA
CAISRDRGFYEQYF
TGTGCCATCAGCCGGGACAGGGGGTTCTACGAGCAGTACTTC
>TRBV6-6|TRBD1|TRBJ2-1|NA
CASSRDRPPNEQFF
TGTGCCAGCAGCCGGGACAGACCCCCAAATGAGCAGTTCTTC
>TRBV14|NA|TRBJ2-3|few
CASSQERVNTDTQYF
TGTGCCAGCAGCCAAGAAAGAGTCAACACAGATACGCAGTATTTT
>TRBV6-1|NA|TRBJ1-2|NA
CASSEGLYGYTF
TGTGCCAGCAGTGAAGGACTCTATGGCTACACCTTC
>TRBV18|NA|TRBJ1-2|NA
CASSVVDDSKIYYGYTF
TGTGCCAGCTCAGTCGTTGACGACAGCAAAATATACTATGGCTACACCTTC